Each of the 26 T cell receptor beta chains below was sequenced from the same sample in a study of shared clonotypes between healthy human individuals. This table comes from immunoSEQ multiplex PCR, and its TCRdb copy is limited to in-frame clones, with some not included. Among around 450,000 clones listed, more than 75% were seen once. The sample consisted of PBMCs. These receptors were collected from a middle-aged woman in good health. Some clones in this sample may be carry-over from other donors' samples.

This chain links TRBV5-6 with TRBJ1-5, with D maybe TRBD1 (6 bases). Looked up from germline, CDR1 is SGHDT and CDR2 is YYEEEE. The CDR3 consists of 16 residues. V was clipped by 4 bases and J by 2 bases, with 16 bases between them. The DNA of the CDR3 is TGTGCCAGCAGCCCGGGGAGGGGGGCGCGCAATCAGCCCCAGCATTTT. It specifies CASSPGRGARNQPQHF.

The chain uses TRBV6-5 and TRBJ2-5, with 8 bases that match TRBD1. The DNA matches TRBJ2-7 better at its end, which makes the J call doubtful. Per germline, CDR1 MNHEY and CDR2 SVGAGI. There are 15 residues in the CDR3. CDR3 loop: CASSYAGTGLYEQYF. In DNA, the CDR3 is TGTGCCAGCAGTTACGCGGGGACAGGACTATACGAGCAGTACTTC.

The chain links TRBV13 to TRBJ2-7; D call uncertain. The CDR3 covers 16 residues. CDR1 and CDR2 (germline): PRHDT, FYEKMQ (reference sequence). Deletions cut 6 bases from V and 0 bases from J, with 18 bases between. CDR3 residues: CASRKSLEWGSYEQYF. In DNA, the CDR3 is TGTGCCAGCAGAAAATCCCTCGAATGGGGCTCCTACGAGCAGTACTTC.

The CDR3 region is CASKPGPTGELFF. CDR3 DNA: TGTGCCAGCAAACCGGGACCCACCGGGGAGCTGTTTTTT. This chain links TRBV11-3 with TRBJ2-2; D is perhaps TRBD1 or TRBD2 (5 bases each). The CDR3 is 13 residues long. Germline V gene lookup returns CDR1 SGHNT and CDR2 YENEEA. Trimming cost V 7 bases and J 4 bases, with 10 bases left between them.

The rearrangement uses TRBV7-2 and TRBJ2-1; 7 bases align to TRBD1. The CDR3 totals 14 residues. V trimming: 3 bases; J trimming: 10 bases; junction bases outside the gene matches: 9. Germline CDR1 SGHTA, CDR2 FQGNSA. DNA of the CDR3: TGTGCCAGCAGCTTCCGGACAGGCACTACCGAGCAGTTCTTC. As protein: CASSFRTGTTEQFF. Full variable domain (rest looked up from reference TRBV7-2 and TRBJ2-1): GAGVSQSPSNKVTEKGKDVELRCDPISGHTALYWYRQSLGQGLEFLIYFQGNSAPDKSGLPSDRFSAERTGGSVSTLTIQRTQQEDSAVYLCASSFRTGTTEQFFGPGTRLTVL.

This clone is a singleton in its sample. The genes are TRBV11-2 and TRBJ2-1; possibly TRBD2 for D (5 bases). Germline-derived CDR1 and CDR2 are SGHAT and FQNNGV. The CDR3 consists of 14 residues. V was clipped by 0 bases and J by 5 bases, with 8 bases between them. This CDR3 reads CASSLDLANNEQFF. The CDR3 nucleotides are TGTGCCAGCAGCTTAGATTTAGCGAACAATGAGCAGTTCTTC.

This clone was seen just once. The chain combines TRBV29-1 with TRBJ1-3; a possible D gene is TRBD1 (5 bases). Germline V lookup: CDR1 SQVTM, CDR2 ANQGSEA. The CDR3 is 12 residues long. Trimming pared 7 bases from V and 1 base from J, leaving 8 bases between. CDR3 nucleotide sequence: TGCAGCGCCGGGGCTTCTGGAAACACCATATATTTT. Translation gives CSAGASGNTIYF. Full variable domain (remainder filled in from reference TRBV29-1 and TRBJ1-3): SAVISQKPSRDICQRGTSLTIQCQVDSQVTMMFWYRQQPGQSLTLIATANQGSEATYESGFVIDKFPISRPNLTFSTLTVSNMSPEDSSIYLCSAGASGNTIYFGEGSWLTVV.

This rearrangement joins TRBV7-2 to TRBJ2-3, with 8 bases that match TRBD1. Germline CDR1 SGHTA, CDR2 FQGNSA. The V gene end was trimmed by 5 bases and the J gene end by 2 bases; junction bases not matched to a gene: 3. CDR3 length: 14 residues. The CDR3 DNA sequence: TGTGCCAGCAGCCCGGACAGGGCCACAGATACGCAGTATTTT. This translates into CASSPDRATDTQYF.

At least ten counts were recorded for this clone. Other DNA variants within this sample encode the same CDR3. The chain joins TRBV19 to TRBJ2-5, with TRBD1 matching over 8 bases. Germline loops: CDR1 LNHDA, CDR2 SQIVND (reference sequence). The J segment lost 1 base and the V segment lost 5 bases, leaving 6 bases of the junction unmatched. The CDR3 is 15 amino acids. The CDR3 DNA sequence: TGTGCCAGTAGTTCTGCGGACAGGGTCCAAGAGACCCAGTACTTC. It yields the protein CASSSADRVQETQYF.

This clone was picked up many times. CDR3 DNA: TGTGCTAGTGCCACGGACAGAAAAGAGACCCAGTACTTC. Translation: CASATDRKETQYF. The chain joins TRBV12-5 to TRBJ2-5; D is possibly TRBD1 (6 bases). The ends were cut back, 7 bases at V and 3 bases at J, with 12 bases in the middle. From germline, CDR1 is LGHNT and CDR2 FRNRAP. The CDR3 has 13 residues.

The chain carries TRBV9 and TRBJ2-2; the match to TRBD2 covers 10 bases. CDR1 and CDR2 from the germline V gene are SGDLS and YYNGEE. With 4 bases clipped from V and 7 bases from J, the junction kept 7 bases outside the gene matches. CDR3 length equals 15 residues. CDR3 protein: CASSFGTSVDGELFF. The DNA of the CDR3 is TGTGCCAGCAGCTTCGGGACTAGCGTGGACGGGGAGCTGTTTTTT.

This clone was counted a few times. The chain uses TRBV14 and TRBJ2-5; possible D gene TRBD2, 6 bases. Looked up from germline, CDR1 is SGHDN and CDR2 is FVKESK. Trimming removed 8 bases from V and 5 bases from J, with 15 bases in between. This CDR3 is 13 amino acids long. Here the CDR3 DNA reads TGTGCCAGCTCCATGTATGGGGGGGAGACCCAGTACTTC. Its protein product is CASSMYGGETQYF. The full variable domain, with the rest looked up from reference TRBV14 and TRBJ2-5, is EAGVTQFPSHSVIEKGQTVTLRCDPISGHDNLYWYRRVMGKEIKFLLHFVKESKQDESGMPNNRFLAERTGGTYSTLKVQPAELEDSGVYFCASSMYGGETQYFGPGTRLLVL.

CDR3 sequence: CASSLSGADNEQFF. The CDR3 nucleotides read TGTGCCAGCAGCCTTAGCGGGGCGGACAATGAGCAGTTCTTC. The chain joins TRBV7-2 to TRBJ2-1; 8 bases line up with TRBD2. Germline V gene data show CDR1 as SGHTA and CDR2 as FQGNSA. J was trimmed by 5 bases and V by 5 bases; bases with no gene match: 5. The CDR3 loop spans 14 amino acids.

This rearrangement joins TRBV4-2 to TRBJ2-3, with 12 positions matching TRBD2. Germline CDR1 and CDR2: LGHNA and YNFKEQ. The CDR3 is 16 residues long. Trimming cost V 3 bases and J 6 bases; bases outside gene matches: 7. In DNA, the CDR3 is TGTGCCAGCAGCCAGCGGACTAGCGGGATTTGGGATACGCAGTATTTT. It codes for CASSQRTSGIWDTQYF.

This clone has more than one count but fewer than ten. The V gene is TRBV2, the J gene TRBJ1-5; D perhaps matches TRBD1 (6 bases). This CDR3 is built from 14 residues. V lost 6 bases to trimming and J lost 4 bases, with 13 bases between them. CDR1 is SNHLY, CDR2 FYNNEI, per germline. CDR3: CASRDGTLNQPQHF. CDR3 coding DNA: TGTGCCAGCAGAGACGGGACACTGAATCAGCCCCAGCATTTT.

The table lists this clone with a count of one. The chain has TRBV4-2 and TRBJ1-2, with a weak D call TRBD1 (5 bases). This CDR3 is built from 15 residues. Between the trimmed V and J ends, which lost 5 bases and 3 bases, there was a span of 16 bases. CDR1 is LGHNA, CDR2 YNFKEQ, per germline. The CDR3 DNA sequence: TGTGCCAGCAGCTCCCAAGGGGAGGGGTACTATGGCTACACCTTC. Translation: CASSSQGEGYYGYTF.

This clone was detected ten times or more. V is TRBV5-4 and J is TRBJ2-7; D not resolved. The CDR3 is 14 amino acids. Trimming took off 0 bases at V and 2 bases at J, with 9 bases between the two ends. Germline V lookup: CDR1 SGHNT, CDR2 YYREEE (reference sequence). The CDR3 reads CASSLGSDAYEQYF. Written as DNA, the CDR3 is TGTGCCAGCAGCTTGGGCTCGGATGCCTACGAGCAGTACTTC.

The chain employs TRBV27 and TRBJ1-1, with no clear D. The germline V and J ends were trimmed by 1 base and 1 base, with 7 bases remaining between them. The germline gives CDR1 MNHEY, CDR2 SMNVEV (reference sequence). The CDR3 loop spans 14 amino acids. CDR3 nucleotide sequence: TGTGCCAGCAGTTTATTATCGAAGAACACTGAAGCTTTCTTT. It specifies CASSLLSKNTEAFF.

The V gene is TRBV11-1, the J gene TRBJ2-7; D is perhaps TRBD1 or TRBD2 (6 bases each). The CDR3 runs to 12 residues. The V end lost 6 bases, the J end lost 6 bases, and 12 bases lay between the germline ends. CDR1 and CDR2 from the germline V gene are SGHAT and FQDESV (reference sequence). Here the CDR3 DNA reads TGTGCCAGCAGTCGGGGGCCCGCCGAGCAGTACTTC. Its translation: CASSRGPAEQYF.

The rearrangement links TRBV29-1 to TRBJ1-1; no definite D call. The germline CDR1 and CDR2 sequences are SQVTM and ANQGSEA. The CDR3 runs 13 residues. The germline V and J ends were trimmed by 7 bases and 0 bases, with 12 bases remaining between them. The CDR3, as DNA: TGCAGCGCTCAACCGAGGATGAACACTGAAGCTTTCTTT. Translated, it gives CSAQPRMNTEAFF.

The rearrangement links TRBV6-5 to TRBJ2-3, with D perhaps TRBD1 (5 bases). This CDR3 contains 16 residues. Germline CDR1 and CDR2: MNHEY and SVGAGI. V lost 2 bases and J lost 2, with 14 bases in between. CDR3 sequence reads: CASSYKGRAYTDTQYF. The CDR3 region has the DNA TGTGCCAGCAGTTACAAAGGCAGGGCCTACACAGATACGCAGTATTTT.

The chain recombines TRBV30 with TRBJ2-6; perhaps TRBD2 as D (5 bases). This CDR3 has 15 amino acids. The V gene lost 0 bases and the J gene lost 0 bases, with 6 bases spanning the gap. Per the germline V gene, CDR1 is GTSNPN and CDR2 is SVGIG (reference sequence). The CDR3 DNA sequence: TGTGCCTGGAGTGTGAGGGCCTCTGGGGCCAACGTCCTGACTTTC. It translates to CAWSVRASGANVLTF.

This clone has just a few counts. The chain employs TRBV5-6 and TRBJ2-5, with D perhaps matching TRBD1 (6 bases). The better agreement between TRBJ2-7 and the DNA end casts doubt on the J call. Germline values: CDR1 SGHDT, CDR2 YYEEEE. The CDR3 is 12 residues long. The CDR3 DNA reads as TGTGCCAGCAGCTCCGGGACATACGAGCAGTACTTC. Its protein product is CASSSGTYEQYF.

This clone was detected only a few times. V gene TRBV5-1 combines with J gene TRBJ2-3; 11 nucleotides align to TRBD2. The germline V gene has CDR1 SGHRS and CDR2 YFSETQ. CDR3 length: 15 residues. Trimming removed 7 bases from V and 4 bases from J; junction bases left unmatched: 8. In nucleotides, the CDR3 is TGCGCCAGCGCTACTAGCGGGAGCGAGTCAGATACGCAGTATTTT. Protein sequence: CASATSGSESDTQYF.

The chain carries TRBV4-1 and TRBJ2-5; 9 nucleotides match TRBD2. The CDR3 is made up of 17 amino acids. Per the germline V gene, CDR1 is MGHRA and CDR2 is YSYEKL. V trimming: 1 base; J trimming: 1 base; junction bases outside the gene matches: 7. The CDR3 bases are TGCGCCAGCAGCCAAGTGTGGGGTAGCGGGAGCCAAGAGACCCAGTACTTC. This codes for CASSQVWGSGSQETQYF.

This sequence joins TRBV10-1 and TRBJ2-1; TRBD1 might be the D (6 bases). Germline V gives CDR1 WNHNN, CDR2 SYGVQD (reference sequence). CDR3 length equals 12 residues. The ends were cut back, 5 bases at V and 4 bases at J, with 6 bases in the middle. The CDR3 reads CASSQGYNEQFF. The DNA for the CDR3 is TGCGCCAGCAGTCAGGGGTACAATGAGCAGTTCTTC.